The clone carrying this T cell receptor (beta chain) came up a few times. Per the original methods: Nucleated cell counts were estimated from reference gene primer amplification. Some clones are missing from TCRdb's copy, which holds only in-frame ones; the method was immunoSEQ multiplex PCR. V and J calls and clone size are as listed in that table; D and trimming were resolved from the DNA. The data contain about 240,000 clones, 80% to 90% of them singletons. The V segment lost 0 bases and the J segment 2 bases; nucleotides outside the gene matches: 5. Looked up from germline, CDR1 is SGHRS and CDR2 is YFSETQ. The CDR3 has 17 amino acids. These data originate in a study of blood T cell repertoires in COVID-19. About the study: Italy, Spain and the United States were the sources of the convalescent and acute COVID-19 samples. Sample material is recorded as cDNA or gDNA derived from T cells, B-cell-depleted T cells, or PBMCs.

The TCR sequence derives from a woman aged 65 to 85 with acute or convalescent COVID-19. The sample was peripheral blood. This sequence joins TRBV5-1 and TRBJ1-3; 10 positions match TRBD1. CDR3 sequence: CASSLARQGATGNTIYF. The CDR3 bases are TGCGCCAGCAGCTTGGCTAGACAGGGGGCGACTGGAAACACCATATATTTT. The variable domain in full, completed from reference TRBV5-1 and TRBJ1-3, reads KAGVTQTPRYLIKTRGQQVTLSCSPISGHRSVSWYQQTPGQGLQFLFEYFSETQRNKGNFPGRFSGRQFSNSRSEMNVSTLELGDSALYLCASSLARQGATGNTIYFGEGSWLTVV.